The rows below give T cell receptor beta chains drawn from one sample of a study of technical replicates of blood from a handful of donors. The protocol was immunoSEQ multiplex PCR, while the TCRdb copy is restricted to in-frame clones and leaves out a portion. The profile shows about 79,000 clones, around 92% of them singletons. What was sequenced was T cells isolated from PBMCs. These receptors were obtained from a human donor in good health. Some clones in this sample may be carry-over from other donors' samples. The CDR3 runs from the conserved cysteine through the conserved F or W. A D gene is named only where the DNA matches it firmly.

V gene	D gene	CDR3 length	J gene	CDR3 protein	CDR3 DNA
TRBV5-1	TRBD1	15	TRBJ1-2	CASSFGTGAGYGYTF	TGCGCCAGCAGCTTCGGTACAGGGGCAGGCTATGGCTACACCTTC
TRBV4-1	TRBD2	13	TRBJ2-3	CASSQSSGGTQYF	TGCGCCAGCAGCCAATCTAGCGGCGGTACGCAGTATTTT
TRBV9	-	15	TRBJ1-1	CASSVGGTWTTEAFF	TGTGCCAGCAGCGTAGGTGGGACATGGACCACTGAAGCTTTCTTT
TRBV9	-	15	TRBJ1-2	CASSVAGGGPEGYTF	TGTGCCAGCAGCGTAGCTGGCGGGGGGCCAGAGGGCTACACCTTC
TRBV7-7	TRBD1	14	TRBJ1-1	CASSSLTEGAVAFF	TGTGCTAGCAGCTCCTTAACGGAGGGGGCCGTAGCTTTCTTT
TRBV5-1	TRBD1	17	TRBJ1-5	CASSLEGPGDRAQPQHF	TGCGCCAGCAGCTTGGAGGGGCCCGGGGACAGGGCTCAGCCCCAGCATTTT
TRBV12-5	-	12	TRBJ1-2	CASGLANKGYTF	TGTGCTAGTGGTTTGGCAAACAAAGGCTACACCTTC
TRBV7-7	TRBD1	13	TRBJ2-7	CASSPGQGYEQYF	TGTGCTAGCAGCCCCGGACAGGGATACGAGCAGTACTTC
TRBV9	TRBD1	14	TRBJ2-7	CASSSGGSSYEQYF	TGTGCCAGCAGCTCAGGGGGCAGCTCCTACGAGCAGTACTTC
TRBV29-1	TRBD1	13	TRBJ2-3	CSVDEGTGDTQYF	TGCAGCGTTGACGAGGGGACAGGAGATACGCAGTATTTT
TRBV15	-	16	TRBJ1-5	CATSRDPEASNQPQHF	TGTGCCACCAGCAGAGATCCGGAGGCCAGCAATCAGCCCCAGCATTTT
TRBV5-6	-	14	TRBJ1-1	CASSAATDVLGAFF	TGTGCCAGCAGCGCCGCGACAGACGTTCTCGGGGCTTTCTTT
TRBV30	-	13	TRBJ2-1	CAWKGDPNNEQFF	TGTGCCTGGAAGGGGGATCCAAACAATGAGCAGTTCTTC
TRBV11-3	TRBD2	15	TRBJ2-2	CASRRLAGVGGELFF	TGTGCCAGCAGAAGACTAGCGGGAGTAGGCGGGGAGCTGTTTTTT
TRBV5-3	TRBD1	12	TRBJ2-3	CARSPDRAPQYF	TGTGCCAGAAGCCCTGACAGGGCTCCGCAGTATTTT
TRBV25-1	-	17	TRBJ2-7	CASSATEGHQFSYEQYF	TGTGCCAGCAGTGCTACAGAGGGACACCAATTCTCCTACGAGCAGTACTTC